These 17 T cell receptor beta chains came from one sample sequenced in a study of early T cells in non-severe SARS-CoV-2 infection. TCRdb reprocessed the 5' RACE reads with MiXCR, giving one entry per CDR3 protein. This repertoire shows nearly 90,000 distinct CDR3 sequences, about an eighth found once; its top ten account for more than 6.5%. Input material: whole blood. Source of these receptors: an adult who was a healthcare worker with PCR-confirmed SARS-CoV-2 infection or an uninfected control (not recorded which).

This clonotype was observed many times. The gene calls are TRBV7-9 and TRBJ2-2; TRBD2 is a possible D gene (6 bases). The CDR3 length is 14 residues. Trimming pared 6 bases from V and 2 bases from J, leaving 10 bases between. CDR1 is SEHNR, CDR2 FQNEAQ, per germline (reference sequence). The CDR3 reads CASSWDFNTGELFF. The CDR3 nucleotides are TGTGCCAGCAGTTGGGACTTCAACACCGGGGAGCTGTTTTTT.

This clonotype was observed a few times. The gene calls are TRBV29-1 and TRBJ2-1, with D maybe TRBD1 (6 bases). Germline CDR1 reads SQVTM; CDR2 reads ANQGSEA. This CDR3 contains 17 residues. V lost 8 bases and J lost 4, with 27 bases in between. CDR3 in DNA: TGCAGCTCCAGGGGCCGCCAGGATTGGGAGAGGTACAATGAGCAGTTCTTC. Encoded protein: CSSRGRQDWERYNEQFF.

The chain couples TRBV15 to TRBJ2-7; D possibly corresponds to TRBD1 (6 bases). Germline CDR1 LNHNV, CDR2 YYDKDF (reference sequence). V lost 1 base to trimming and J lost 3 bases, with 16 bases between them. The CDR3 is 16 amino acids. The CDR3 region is CATSRVPMDRNYEQYF. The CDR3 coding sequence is TGTGCCACCAGCAGAGTCCCTATGGACAGAAACTACGAGCAGTACTTC.

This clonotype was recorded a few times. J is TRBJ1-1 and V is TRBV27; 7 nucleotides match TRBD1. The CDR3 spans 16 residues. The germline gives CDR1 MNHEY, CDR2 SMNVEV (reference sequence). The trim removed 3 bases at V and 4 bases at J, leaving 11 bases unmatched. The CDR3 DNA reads TGTGCCAGCAGTTTCAATGCACAGGGGTGGGGCACTGAAGCTTTCTTT. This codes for CASSFNAQGWGTEAFF.

The chain's CDR3 is CASTLLGVTEAFF. CDR3 coding DNA: TGTGCCAGCACCCTTTTGGGAGTGACTGAAGCTTTCTTT. The chain combines TRBV28 with TRBJ1-1, with D unresolved. This CDR3 has 13 amino acids. Germline values: CDR1 MDHEN, CDR2 SYDVKM. V dropped 7 bases and J dropped 5 bases, with 14 bases sitting between them.

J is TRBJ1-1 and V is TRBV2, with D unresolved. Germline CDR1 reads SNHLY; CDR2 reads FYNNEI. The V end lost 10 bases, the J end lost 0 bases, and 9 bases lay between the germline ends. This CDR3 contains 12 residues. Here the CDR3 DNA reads TGTGCCACCACGGGCGTGAACACTGAAGCTTTCTTT. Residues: CATTGVNTEAFF. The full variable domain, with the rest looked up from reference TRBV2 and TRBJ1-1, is EPEVTQTPSHQVTQMGQEVILRCVPISNHLYFYWYRQILGQKVEFLVSFYNNEISEKSEIFDDQFSVERPDGSNFTLKIRSTKLEDSAMYFCATTGVNTEAFFGQGTRLTVV.

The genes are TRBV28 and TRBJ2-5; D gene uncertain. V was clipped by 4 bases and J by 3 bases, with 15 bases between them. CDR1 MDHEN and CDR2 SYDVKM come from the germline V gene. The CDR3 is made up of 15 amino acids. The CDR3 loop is CASSSLGDGEETQYF. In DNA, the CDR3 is TGTGCCAGCAGTTCCCTTGGGGATGGTGAAGAGACCCAGTACTTC.

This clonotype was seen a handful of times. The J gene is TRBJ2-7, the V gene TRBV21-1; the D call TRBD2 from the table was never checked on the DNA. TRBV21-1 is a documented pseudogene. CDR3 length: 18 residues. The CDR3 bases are TGTGCCAGCAGCAAAGGACTCGTAGCGGGAGTTATGTCCTACGAGCAGTACTTC. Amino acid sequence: CASSKGLVAGVMSYEQYF.

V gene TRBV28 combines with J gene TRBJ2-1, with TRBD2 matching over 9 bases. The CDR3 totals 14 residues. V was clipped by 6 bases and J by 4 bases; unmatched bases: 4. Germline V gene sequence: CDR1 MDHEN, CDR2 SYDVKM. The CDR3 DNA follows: TGTGCCAGCAGCCCTAGCGGGATTTACAATGAGCAGTTCTTC. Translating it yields CASSPSGIYNEQFF.

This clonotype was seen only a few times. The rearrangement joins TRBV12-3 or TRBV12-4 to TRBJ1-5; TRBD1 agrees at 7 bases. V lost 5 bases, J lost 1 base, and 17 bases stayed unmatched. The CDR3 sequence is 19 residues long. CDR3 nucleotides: TGTGCCAGCAGTCTCGCCGATGCTTACAGGGGAGAGAGCAATCAGCCCCAGCATTTT. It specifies CASSLADAYRGESNQPQHF.

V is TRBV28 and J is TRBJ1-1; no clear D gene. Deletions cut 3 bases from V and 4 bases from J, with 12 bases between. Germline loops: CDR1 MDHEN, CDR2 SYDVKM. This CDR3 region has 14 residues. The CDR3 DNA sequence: TGTGCCAGCAGTTTCGGGGATCCGGGCACTGAAGCTTTCTTT. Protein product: CASSFGDPGTEAFF.

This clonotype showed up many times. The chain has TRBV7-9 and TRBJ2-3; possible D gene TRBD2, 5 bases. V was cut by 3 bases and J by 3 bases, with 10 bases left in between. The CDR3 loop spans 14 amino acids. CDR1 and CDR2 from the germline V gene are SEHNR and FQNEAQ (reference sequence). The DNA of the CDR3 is TGTGCCAGCAGCTTGCTCGGGATTACAGATACGCAGTATTTT. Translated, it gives CASSLLGITDTQYF.

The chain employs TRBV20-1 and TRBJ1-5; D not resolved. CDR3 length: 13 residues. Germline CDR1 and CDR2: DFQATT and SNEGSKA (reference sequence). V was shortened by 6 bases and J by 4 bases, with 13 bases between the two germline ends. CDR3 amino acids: CSAYQVPNQPQHF. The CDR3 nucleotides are TGCAGTGCCTACCAGGTTCCTAATCAGCCCCAGCATTTT.

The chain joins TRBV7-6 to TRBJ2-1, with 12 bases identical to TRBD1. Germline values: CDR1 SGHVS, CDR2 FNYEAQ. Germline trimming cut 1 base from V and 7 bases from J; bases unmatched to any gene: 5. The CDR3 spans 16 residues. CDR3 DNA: TGTGCCAGCAGCTTAGTCGGGACAGGGGGCCAGAATGAGCAGTTCTTC. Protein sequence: CASSLVGTGGQNEQFF.

CDR3 nucleotides: TGTGCCAGCAGTACAGGGTTACGGCCAGATACGCAGTATTTT. It encodes CASSTGLRPDTQYF. The chain carries TRBV28 and TRBJ2-3; possibly TRBD1 for D (6 bases). V lost 5 bases to trimming and J lost 4 bases, with 13 bases between them. The germline gives CDR1 MDHEN, CDR2 SYDVKM. The CDR3 totals 14 residues. The variable domain in full, completed from reference TRBV28 and TRBJ2-3, reads DVKVTQSSRYLVKRTGEKVFLECVQDMDHENMFWYRQDPGLGLRLIYFSYDVKMKEKGDIPEGYSVSREKKERFSLILESASTNQTSMYLCASSTGLRPDTQYFGPGTRLTVL.

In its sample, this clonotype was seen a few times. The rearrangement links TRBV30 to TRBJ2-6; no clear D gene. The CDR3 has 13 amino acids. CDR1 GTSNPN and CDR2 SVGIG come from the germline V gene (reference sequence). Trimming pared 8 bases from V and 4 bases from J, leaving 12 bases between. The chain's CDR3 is CALDDPGANVLTF. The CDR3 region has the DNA TGTGCCCTGGATGACCCGGGGGCCAACGTCCTGACTTTC.

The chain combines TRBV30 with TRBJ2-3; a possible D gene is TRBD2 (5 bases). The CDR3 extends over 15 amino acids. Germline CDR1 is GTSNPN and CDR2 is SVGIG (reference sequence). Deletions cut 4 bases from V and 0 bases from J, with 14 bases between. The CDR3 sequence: CAWTTGLRSTDTQYF. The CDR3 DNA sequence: TGTGCCTGGACCACCGGACTCCGGAGCACAGATACGCAGTATTTT.